The next 16 T cell receptor beta chains were all read from a single sample in a study of blood T cell repertoires in COVID-19. Generated by immunoSEQ multiplex PCR, the TCRdb table keeps only in-frame clones and is missing some. The table lists approximately 250,000 clones, 70% to 90% of them singletons. The material sequenced was peripheral blood. The receptors originated from a woman in her 70s with COVID-19, enrolled during active disease.

This clone was picked up a small number of times. This sequence joins TRBV7-6 and TRBJ2-7; 9 positions agree with TRBD2. Germline V gene lookup returns CDR1 SGHVS and CDR2 FNYEAQ. J gave up 2 bases and V 5 bases, and 7 bases lay outside the gene matches. The CDR3 consists of 15 residues. The CDR3: CASSINPSGTYEQYF. The CDR3 nucleotides read TGTGCCAGCAGCATAAACCCTAGCGGGACCTACGAGCAGTACTTC. Together with reference TRBV7-6 and TRBJ2-7, the CDR3 gives the full variable domain: GAGVSQSPRYKVTKRGQDVALRCDPISGHVSLYWYRQALGQGPEFLTYFNYEAQQDKSGLPNDRFSAERPEGSISTLTIQRTEQRDSAMYRCASSINPSGTYEQYFGPGTRLTVT.

The chain carries TRBV7-3 and TRBJ2-3, with 8 bases that match TRBD2. The germline V gene encodes CDR1 SGHTA and CDR2 FQGTGA. V trimming: 5 bases; J trimming: 2 bases; junction bases outside the gene matches: 9. The CDR3 covers 16 residues. CDR3 DNA sequence: TGTGCCAGCAGCAGAGGAAGCGGGGGAGTCACAGATACGCAGTATTTT. Its protein is CASSRGSGGVTDTQYF.

Here the CDR3 reads CASSQVWGQTGPYNSPLHF. The CDR3 DNA is TGCGCCAGCAGCCAAGTTTGGGGGCAGACAGGCCCATATAATTCACCCCTCCACTTT. This sequence joins TRBV4-1 and TRBJ1-6; D may be TRBD1 (6 bases). The CDR3 has 19 residues. V was trimmed by 1 base and J by 4 bases, leaving 20 bases between them. Germline values: CDR1 MGHRA, CDR2 YSYEKL.

The chain combines TRBV5-4 with TRBJ2-1, with 7 bases identical to TRBD2. This CDR3 spans 15 amino acids. Germline CDR1 is SGHNT and CDR2 is YYREEE (reference sequence). V lost 1 base and J lost 2; bases outside the gene matches: 3. DNA for the CDR3: TGTGCCAGCAGCTTGTTCGCGGGGGCCTACAATGAGCAGTTCTTC. Protein sequence: CASSLFAGAYNEQFF.

The chain recombines TRBV7-2 with TRBJ2-7; 13 bases agree with TRBD2. The CDR3 runs to 18 residues. J lost 4 bases, V lost 6 bases, and 15 bases had no gene match. Germline values: CDR1 SGHTA, CDR2 FQGNSA. Here the CDR3 reads CASSPMTSGGPRLYEQYF. DNA for the CDR3: TGTGCCAGCAGTCCGATGACTAGCGGGGGGCCCCGCCTGTACGAGCAGTACTTC.

The chain carries TRBV20-1 and TRBJ2-5, with 10 bases fitting TRBD2. The germline gives CDR1 DFQATT, CDR2 SNEGSKA (reference sequence). Trimming cost V 3 bases and J 5 bases; bases outside gene matches: 9. The length of the CDR3 is 15 residues. CDR3 amino acids: CSASRVAGGLETQYF. The CDR3 nucleotides read TGCAGTGCTAGTAGAGTAGCGGGGGGTTTGGAGACCCAGTACTTC.

Points on this clone: One end of the junction does not line up with germline, which may come from a read error. V gene TRBV6-1 combines with J gene TRBJ2-7; 10 bases are shared with TRBD2. CDR1 and CDR2 (germline): MNHNS, SASEGT. The CDR3 covers 16 residues. In nucleotides, the CDR3 is TGTGCCAGCAGTGAAGCGGGGGTAGCGGGGGGCCGCGTTAACCGCTTC. This encodes CASSEAGVAGGRVNRF.

V and J are TRBV19 and TRBJ2-1, with D perhaps matching TRBD2 (6 bases). Germline V gives CDR1 LNHDA, CDR2 SQIVND (reference sequence). V was pared by 1 base and J by 3 bases, with 7 bases between. This CDR3 region has 14 residues. The CDR3, as DNA: TGTGCCAGTAGTATAGCGGGGGTCTACAATGAGCAGTTCTTC. Its translation is CASSIAGVYNEQFF.

The chain is built from TRBV28 and TRBJ1-2; perhaps TRBD1 as D (5 bases). V was shortened by 4 bases and J by 7 bases, with 19 bases between the two germline ends. Germline V CDR1 and CDR2: MDHEN, SYDVKM. The CDR3 sequence is 15 residues long. The CDR3 DNA is TGTGCCAGCAGTTCAAAATCCCTCGGGGGATCTGGCTACACCTTC. The encoded protein is CASSSKSLGGSGYTF.

Only a few counts were recorded for this clone. The chain joins TRBV5-1 to TRBJ2-1; D is possibly TRBD1 (6 bases). The germline V and J ends were trimmed by 3 bases and 7 bases, with 8 bases remaining between them. CDR1 is SGHRS, CDR2 YFSETQ, per germline. CDR3 length: 12 residues. The CDR3 here is CASSSQGNEQFF. Here the CDR3 DNA reads TGCGCCAGCAGCTCACAGGGTAATGAGCAGTTCTTC. Full variable domain (rest looked up from reference TRBV5-1 and TRBJ2-1): KAGVTQTPRYLIKTRGQQVTLSCSPISGHRSVSWYQQTPGQGLQFLFEYFSETQRNKGNFPGRFSGRQFSNSRSEMNVSTLELGDSALYLCASSSQGNEQFFGPGTRLTVL.

The chain has TRBV7-3 and TRBJ2-4, with 8 bases lining up with TRBD2. Germline-derived CDR1 and CDR2 are SGHTA and FQGTGA. The CDR3 is made up of 15 amino acids. Trimming cost V 2 bases and J 0 bases; bases outside gene matches: 0. Written as DNA, the CDR3 is TGTGCCAGCAGCTTAGCGGGGGGAGCCAAAAACATTCAGTACTTC. Translating gives CASSLAGGAKNIQYF.

The chain uses TRBV6-6 and TRBJ1-5, with TRBD1 matching 12 bases. There are 20 residues in the CDR3. The germline V gene has CDR1 MNHNY and CDR2 SVGAGI (reference sequence). After removal of 7 bases from V and 0 bases from J, the junction contained 16 bases not matched to a gene. Here the CDR3 reads CASTYEGGQGALNSNQPQHF. DNA for the CDR3: TGTGCCAGCACCTACGAAGGGGGACAGGGGGCGCTTAATAGCAATCAGCCCCAGCATTTT.

V usage is TRBV9 and J usage is TRBJ1-2; D not resolved. Between the trimmed V and J ends, which lost 3 bases and 7 bases, there was a span of 16 bases. There are 14 residues in the CDR3. Germline CDR1 is SGDLS and CDR2 is YYNGEE. The CDR3 spells CASSDLRRLPGYTF. For the CDR3, the DNA is TGTGCCAGCAGCGATCTCAGGCGTCTCCCTGGCTACACCTTC. Complete variable domain (other parts from reference TRBV9 and TRBJ1-2): DSGVTQTPKHLITATGQRVTLRCSPRSGDLSVYWYQQSLDQGLQFLIQYYNGEERAKGNILERFSAQQFPDLHSELNLSSLELGDSALYFCASSDLRRLPGYTFGSGTRLTVV.

The rearrangement uses TRBV5-6 and TRBJ2-1; 7 nucleotides agree with TRBD2. The CDR3 totals 12 residues. Germline V gives CDR1 SGHDT, CDR2 YYEEEE. V was pared by 2 bases and J by 7 bases, with 0 bases of the junction left unmatched. The CDR3 reads CASSLAGNEQFF. The CDR3 nucleotides read TGTGCCAGCAGCTTAGCGGGAAATGAGCAGTTCTTC.

V and J are TRBV5-1 and TRBJ1-1, with D maybe TRBD1 (5 bases). The CDR3 has 13 residues. The V end lost 0 bases, the J end lost 3 bases, and 6 bases lay between the germline ends. Germline lookup yields CDR1 SGHRS and CDR2 YFSETQ. CDR3 in amino acids: CASSLGQYTEAFF. As DNA, the CDR3 is TGCGCCAGCAGCTTGGGACAGTACACTGAAGCTTTCTTT.

The rearrangement uses TRBV27 and TRBJ2-3; TRBD2 agrees at 12 bases. The germline V gene has CDR1 MNHEY and CDR2 SMNVEV (reference sequence). The V and J ends lost 2 bases and 5 bases, in that order; junction bases with no gene match: 8. The CDR3 extends over 17 amino acids. The CDR3 spells CASSLMRLAGGQDTQYF. DNA of the CDR3: TGTGCCAGCAGTTTAATGCGGCTAGCGGGGGGGCAAGATACGCAGTATTTT.